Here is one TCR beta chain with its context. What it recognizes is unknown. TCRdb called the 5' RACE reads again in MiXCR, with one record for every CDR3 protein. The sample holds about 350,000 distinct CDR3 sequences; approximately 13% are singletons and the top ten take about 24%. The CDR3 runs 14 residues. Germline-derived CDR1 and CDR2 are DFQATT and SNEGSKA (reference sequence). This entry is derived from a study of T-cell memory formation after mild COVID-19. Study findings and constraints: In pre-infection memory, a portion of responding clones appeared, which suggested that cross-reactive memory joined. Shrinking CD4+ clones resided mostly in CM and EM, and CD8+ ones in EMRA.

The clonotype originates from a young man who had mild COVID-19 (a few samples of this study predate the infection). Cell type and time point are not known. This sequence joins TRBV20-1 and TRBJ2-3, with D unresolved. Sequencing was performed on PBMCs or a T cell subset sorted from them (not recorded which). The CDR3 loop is CTFLSGLNTDTQYF. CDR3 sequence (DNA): TGCACCTTTCTCTCCGGCCTAAACACAGATACGCAGTATTTT.